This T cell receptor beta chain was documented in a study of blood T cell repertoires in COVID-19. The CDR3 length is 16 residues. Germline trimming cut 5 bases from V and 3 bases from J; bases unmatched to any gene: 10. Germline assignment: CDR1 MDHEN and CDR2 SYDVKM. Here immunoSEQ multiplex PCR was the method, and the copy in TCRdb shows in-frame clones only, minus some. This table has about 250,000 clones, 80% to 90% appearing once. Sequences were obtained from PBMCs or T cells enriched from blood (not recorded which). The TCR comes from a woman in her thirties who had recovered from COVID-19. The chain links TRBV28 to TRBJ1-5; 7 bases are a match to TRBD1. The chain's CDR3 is CASSPPTGFNNQPQHF. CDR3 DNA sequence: TGTGCCAGCAGTCCACCGACAGGGTTTAACAATCAGCCCCAGCATTTT. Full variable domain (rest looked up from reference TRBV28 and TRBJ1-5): DVKVTQSSRYLVKRTGEKVFLECVQDMDHENMFWYRQDPGLGLRLIYFSYDVKMKEKGDIPEGYSVSREKKERFSLILESASTNQTSMYLCASSPPTGFNNQPQHFGDGTRLSIL.